One and the same sample provided the 10 T cell receptor beta chains below, sequenced in a study of CD8 T cells in Susac syndrome. An input of roughly 0.5 to 1 ug of RNA was subjected to reverse transcription using random hexamers. A single record per CDR3 protein comes from TCRdb applying MiXCR to the immunoSEQ multiplex PCR reads. The sample comprises around 170,000 distinct CDR3 sequences, approximately 94% of which are singletons, and around 0.11% rests with the top ten. Sequencing was done on a sample of CD4+ T cells from PBMCs. These receptor sequences come from a human donor with Susac syndrome.

The CDR3 spells CASRKTGAQETQYF. CDR3 DNA: TGTGCCAGCAGGAAGACAGGCGCCCAGGAGACCCAGTACTTC. V gene TRBV6-2 or TRBV6-3 combines with J gene TRBJ2-5; TRBD1 might be the D (6 bases). V gave up 6 bases and J gave up 5 bases, with 16 bases separating them. This CDR3 is built from 14 residues. CDR1 is MNHEY, CDR2 SVGEGT, per germline.

The CDR3 DNA follows: TGTGCCAGCAGCTCCATGTCGGTTGAGCAGTTCTTC. This codes for CASSSMSVEQFF. The chain carries TRBV9 and TRBJ2-1, with unresolved D. The ends were cut back, 4 bases at V and 9 bases at J, with 11 bases in the middle. CDR1 and CDR2 (germline): SGDLS, YYNGEE. CDR3 size: 12 residues.

This sequence joins TRBV15 and TRBJ1-5; 9 bases agree with TRBD1. The germline V gene has CDR1 LNHNV and CDR2 YYDKDF (reference sequence). The V segment lost 3 bases and the J segment 7 bases; nucleotides outside the gene matches: 4. CDR3 size: 14 residues. In nucleotides, the CDR3 is TGTGCCACCAGCAGGGGGGACAGGGACCAGCCCCAGCATTTT. It is translated as CATSRGDRDQPQHF.

V and J are TRBV9 and TRBJ1-1, with no clear D. This CDR3 contains 15 residues. Trimming stripped 0 bases from V and 4 bases from J, with 13 bases between. Germline loops: CDR1 SGDLS, CDR2 YYNGEE. The CDR3 DNA is TGTGCCAGCAGCGTAGACTGGGGTGGAGGCACTGAAGCTTTCTTT. It translates to CASSVDWGGGTEAFF.

The chain recombines TRBV20-1 with TRBJ1-6; 8 bases are a match to TRBD1. Germline trimming cut 6 bases from V and 10 bases from J; bases unmatched to any gene: 5. The germline CDR1 and CDR2 sequences are DFQATT and SNEGSKA (reference sequence). The CDR3 loop spans 12 amino acids. The CDR3 spells CSAPDRGSPLHF. DNA of the CDR3: TGCAGTGCACCCGACAGGGGATCACCCCTCCACTTT.

V and J are TRBV6-5 and TRBJ1-6; D is perhaps TRBD1 (5 bases). The length of the CDR3 is 19 residues. Looked up from germline, CDR1 is MNHEY and CDR2 is SVGAGI. V lost 0 bases and J 8 bases, leaving 23 bases between the germline ends. CDR3 residues: CASSYSRDSISYGDSPLHF. The CDR3 DNA reads as TGTGCCAGCAGTTACTCGAGAGACAGCATCTCTTACGGGGATTCACCCCTCCACTTT.

The CDR3 sequence is CASREAGTRKLFF. The DNA of the CDR3 is TGTGCCAGCAGGGAAGCAGGCACCCGAAAACTGTTTTTT. The J gene is TRBJ1-4, the V gene TRBV7-8; no reliable D call. Trimming removed 6 bases from V and 10 bases from J, with 15 bases in between. There are 13 residues in the CDR3. Germline-derived CDR1 and CDR2 are SGHVS and FQNEAQ.

The chain has TRBV29-1 and TRBJ2-5; D possibly matches TRBD1 or TRBD2 (6 bases each). This CDR3 is built from 13 residues. The V end lost 4 bases, the J end lost 5 bases, and 14 bases lay between the germline ends. Germline-derived CDR1 and CDR2 are SQVTM and ANQGSEA. The CDR3 protein is CSVVRGPVETQYF. DNA of the CDR3: TGCAGCGTTGTTCGGGGGCCTGTGGAGACCCAGTACTTC.

This chain uses TRBV2 with TRBJ1-5; 9 bases fit TRBD1. This CDR3 has 14 amino acids. Germline CDR1 SNHLY, CDR2 FYNNEI. V lost 8 bases, J lost 4 bases, and 6 bases stayed unmatched. The CDR3 region has the DNA TGTGCCAGCGCGCCGGGACAGGGAAATCAGCCCCAGCATTTT. Translated, it gives CASAPGQGNQPQHF.

The chain recombines TRBV15 with TRBJ1-2; D may be TRBD1 (6 bases). CDR3 length: 14 amino acids. The germline V gene has CDR1 LNHNV and CDR2 YYDKDF (reference sequence). With 0 bases removed from V and 5 bases from J, the gap between germline ends came to 10 bases. CDR3 DNA: TGTGCCACCAGCAGAGACAGGGGAGGGTATGGCTACACCTTC. Protein product: CATSRDRGGYGYTF.